The present T cell receptor (beta chain) was sequenced within a study of blood T cell repertoires in COVID-19. In the study overall: Acute and convalescent COVID-19 samples came from the United States, Italy and Spain. From T cells, B-cell-depleted T cells, or PBMCs came the material, which was cDNA or gDNA.

TCRdb's table, derived via immunoSEQ multiplex PCR, lists solely in-frame clones and lacks some. Of about 250,000 clones listed, approximately 85% are singletons. The germline V and J ends were trimmed by 3 bases and 0 bases, with 13 bases remaining between them. This CDR3 has 17 amino acids. Germline CDR1 and CDR2: SGDLS and YYNGEE. The sequencing input was peripheral blood. This sequence was found in a man between 45 and 60 years old with COVID-19, enrolled during active disease. The J gene is TRBJ2-6, the V gene TRBV9; TRBD1 might be the D (5 bases). The CDR3 DNA is TGTGCCAGCAGCGCCTCGACAGTTAGCTCTGGGGCCAACGTCCTGACTTTC. Translated, it gives CASSASTVSSGANVLTF.